This TCR beta chain stems from a study of T cell repertoires in cytomegalovirus infection. The wider study: CMV infection and matching HLA type were both indicated by public TCR beta signatures.

A single record per CDR3 protein comes from TCRdb applying MiXCR to the reads. The sample gives more than 85,000 distinct CDR3 sequences, about 17% of which show up once; 8% is in the top ten. Looked up from germline, CDR1 is LGHNA and CDR2 is YSLEER. This CDR3 is built from 16 residues. Trimming at V came to 6 bases and at J to 1 base, leaving 8 bases not matched to a gene. This clonotype came up many times. This receptor was obtained from a human donor in good health (CMV status not recorded). Some clones in this sample may be carry-over from other donors' samples. The sequenced sample consisted of PBMCs. The genes are TRBV4-3 and TRBJ2-2, with TRBD2 matching over 7 bases. The CDR3 DNA sequence: TGCGCCAGCAGTCCTCATGGCGGGGGGAACACCGGGGAGCTGTTTTTT. It is translated as CASSPHGGGNTGELFF.